The 7 T cell receptor beta chains presented below share a single source sample, sequenced in a study of T cells expressing NK-cell markers. TCRdb reanalyzed the 5' RACE reads and collapses them to one entry per CDR3 protein, without DNA. The table lists 350,000 to 400,000 distinct CDR3 sequences, with approximately 11% in the top ten. The sequenced sample was blood T cells: a sorted CD56 or NKG2C T cell subset, CD4+ or CD8+ T cells, or bulk PBMC T cells (not recorded which). All receptors derive from a woman aged 50 to 60 in good health.

The V gene is TRBV4-1, the J gene TRBJ1-2; TCRdb's D call, TRBD1, is unchecked because there is no DNA. The CDR3 is made up of 16 amino acids. The V gene's germline CDR1 is MGHRA and CDR2 YSYEKL. The chain's CDR3 is CASSQVRDSRVKGYTF.

The rearrangement uses TRBV5-1 and TRBJ2-2; TCRdb outputs TRBD1, but without DNA this stays unchecked. The CDR3 has 16 residues. CDR1 SGHRS and CDR2 YFSETQ come from the germline V gene. The CDR3: CASTGRRDSNTGELFF.

The rearrangement links TRBV5-1 to TRBJ1-2; TCRdb lists TRBD1, though no DNA is available to test this call. CDR1 SGHRS and CDR2 YFSETQ come from the germline V gene. The CDR3 has 14 amino acids. The CDR3: CASSLRGQGNGYTF.

This CDR3 reads CASSEGRVLGETQYF. The chain uses TRBV6-4 and TRBJ2-5; checking the TCRdb D call of TRBD2 is not possible without DNA. Germline values: CDR1 MRHNA, CDR2 SNTAGT. The CDR3 runs 15 residues.

The V and J genes are TRBV5-1 and TRBJ2-1; no DNA is available, so the TRBD1 call from TCRdb remains unchecked. Germline V gene sequence: CDR1 SGHRS, CDR2 YFSETQ. The CDR3 sequence is 17 residues long. The CDR3 protein is CASSLFGSRGSYNEQFF.

CDR3 amino acids: CASSLIRGGIHEQYF. The chain employs TRBV11-2 and TRBJ2-7; the D call from TCRdb, TRBD2, cannot be confirmed without DNA. This CDR3 region has 15 residues. Per the germline V gene, CDR1 is SGHAT and CDR2 is FQNNGV.

The chain recombines TRBV7-2 with TRBJ1-2; the D call of TRBD1 rests on TCRdb alone, since no DNA is present to check it. The CDR3 has 14 amino acids. Germline loops: CDR1 SGHTA, CDR2 FQGNSA. CDR3: CASSQLGGSYGYTF.